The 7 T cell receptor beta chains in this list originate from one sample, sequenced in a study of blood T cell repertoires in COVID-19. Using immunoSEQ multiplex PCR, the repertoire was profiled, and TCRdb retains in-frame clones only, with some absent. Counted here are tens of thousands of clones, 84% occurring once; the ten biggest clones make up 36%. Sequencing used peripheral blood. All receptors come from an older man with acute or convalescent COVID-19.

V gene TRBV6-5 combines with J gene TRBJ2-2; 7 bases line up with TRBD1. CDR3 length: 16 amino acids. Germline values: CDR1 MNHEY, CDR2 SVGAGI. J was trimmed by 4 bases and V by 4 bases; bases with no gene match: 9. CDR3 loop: CASSSQTGLVTGELFF. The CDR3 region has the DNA TGTGCCAGCAGTTCCCAGACAGGGTTGGTCACCGGGGAGCTGTTTTTT.

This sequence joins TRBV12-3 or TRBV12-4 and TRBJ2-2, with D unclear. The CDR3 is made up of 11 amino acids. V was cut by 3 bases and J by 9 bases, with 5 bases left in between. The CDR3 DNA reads TGTGCCAGCAGTTTTCAGTGGGAGCTGTTTTTT. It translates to CASSFQWELFF.

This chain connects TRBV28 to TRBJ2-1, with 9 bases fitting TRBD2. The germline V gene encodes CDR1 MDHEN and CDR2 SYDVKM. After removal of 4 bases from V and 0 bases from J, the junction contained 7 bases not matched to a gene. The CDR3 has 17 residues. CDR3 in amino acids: CASSSLTSGGSYNEQFF. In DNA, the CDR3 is TGTGCCAGCAGTTCATTGACTAGCGGAGGCTCCTACAATGAGCAGTTCTTC.

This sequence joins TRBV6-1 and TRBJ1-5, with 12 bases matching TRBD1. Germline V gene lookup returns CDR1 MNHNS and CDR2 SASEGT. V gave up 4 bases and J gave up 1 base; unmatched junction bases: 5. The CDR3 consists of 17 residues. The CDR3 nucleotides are TGTGCCAGCAGTGTCCCGGGACAGGGGGCGAGCAATCAGCCCCAGCATTTT. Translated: CASSVPGQGASNQPQHF.

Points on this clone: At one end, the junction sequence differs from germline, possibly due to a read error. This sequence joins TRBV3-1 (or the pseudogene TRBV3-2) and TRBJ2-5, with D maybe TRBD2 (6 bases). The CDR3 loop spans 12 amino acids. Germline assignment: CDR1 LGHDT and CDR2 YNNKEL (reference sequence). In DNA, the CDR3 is TGTGCCAGCAGCCAAGAGGGAGGAGTCTTTCACTTC. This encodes CASSQEGGVFHF.

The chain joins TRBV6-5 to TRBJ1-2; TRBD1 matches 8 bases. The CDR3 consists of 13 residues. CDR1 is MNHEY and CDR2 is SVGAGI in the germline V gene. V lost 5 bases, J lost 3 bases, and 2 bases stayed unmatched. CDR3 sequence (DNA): TGTGCCAGCAGTAAGGACAGGGACTATGGCTACACCTTC. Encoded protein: CASSKDRDYGYTF.

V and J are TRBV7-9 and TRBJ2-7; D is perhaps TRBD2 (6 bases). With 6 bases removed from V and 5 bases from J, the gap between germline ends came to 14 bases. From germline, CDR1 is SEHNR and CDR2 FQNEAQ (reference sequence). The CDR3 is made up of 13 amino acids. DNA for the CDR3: TGTGCCAGCAGATCCAGTGGAGGGGACGAGCAGTACTTC. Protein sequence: CASRSSGGDEQYF.